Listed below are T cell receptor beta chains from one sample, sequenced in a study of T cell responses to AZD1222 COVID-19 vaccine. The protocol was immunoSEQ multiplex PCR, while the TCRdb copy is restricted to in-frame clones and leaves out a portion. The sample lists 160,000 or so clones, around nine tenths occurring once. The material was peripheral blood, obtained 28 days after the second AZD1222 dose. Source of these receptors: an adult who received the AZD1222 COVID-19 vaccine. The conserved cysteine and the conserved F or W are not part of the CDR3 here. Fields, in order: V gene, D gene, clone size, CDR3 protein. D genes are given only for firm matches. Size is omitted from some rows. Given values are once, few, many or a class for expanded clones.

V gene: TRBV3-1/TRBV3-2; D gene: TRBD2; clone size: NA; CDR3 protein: ASSRSSGGAGETQY
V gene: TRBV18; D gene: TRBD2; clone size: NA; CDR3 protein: ASSPPGSGGSDTQY
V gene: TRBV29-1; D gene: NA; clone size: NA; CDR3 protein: SVIQPDHQETQY
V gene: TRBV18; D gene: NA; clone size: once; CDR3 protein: ASSPSRDPNQPQH
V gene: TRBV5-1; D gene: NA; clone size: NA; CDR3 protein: ASSSPTDTQY
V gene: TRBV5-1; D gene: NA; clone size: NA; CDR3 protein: ASSLGEANQPQH
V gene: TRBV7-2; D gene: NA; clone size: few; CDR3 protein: ASSLDSATGNTIY
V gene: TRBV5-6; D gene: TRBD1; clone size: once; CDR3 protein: ASRQQGIGMNTEAF
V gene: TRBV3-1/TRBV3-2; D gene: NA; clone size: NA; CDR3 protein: ASSQTSGRRAF
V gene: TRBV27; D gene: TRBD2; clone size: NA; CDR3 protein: ASSATSGGAQTQY
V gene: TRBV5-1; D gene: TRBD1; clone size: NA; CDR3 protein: ASGGQDTGELF
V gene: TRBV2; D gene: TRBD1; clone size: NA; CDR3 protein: ASNEGTGEETQY
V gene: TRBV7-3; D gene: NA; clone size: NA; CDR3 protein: ASSSTGQTPLH
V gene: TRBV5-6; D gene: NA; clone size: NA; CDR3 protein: ASSFGWSDYNEQF
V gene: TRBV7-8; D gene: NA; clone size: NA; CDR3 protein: ASSLLRRDTEAF
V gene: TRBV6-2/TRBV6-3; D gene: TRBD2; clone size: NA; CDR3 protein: ASSSLSGLAGEDNEQF
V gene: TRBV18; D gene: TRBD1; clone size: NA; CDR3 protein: ASSQTGQGTDTQY
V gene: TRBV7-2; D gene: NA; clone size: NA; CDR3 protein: ASSLAAGYYEQY
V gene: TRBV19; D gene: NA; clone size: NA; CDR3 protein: ASSIEGPTNTEAF
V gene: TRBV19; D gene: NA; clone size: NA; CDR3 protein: ASSIGFTDTQY
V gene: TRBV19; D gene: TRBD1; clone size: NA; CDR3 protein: ASDRGVGQPQH
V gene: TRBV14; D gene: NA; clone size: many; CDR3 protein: ASSQGGSKETK
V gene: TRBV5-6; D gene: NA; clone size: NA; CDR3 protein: ASSLISTVYEQY
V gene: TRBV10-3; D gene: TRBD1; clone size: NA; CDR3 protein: AIRPGQGVEQY
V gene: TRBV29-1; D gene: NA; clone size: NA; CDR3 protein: SVEQYGYT
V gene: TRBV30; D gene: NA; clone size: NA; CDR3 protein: AWSKGRNSPLH
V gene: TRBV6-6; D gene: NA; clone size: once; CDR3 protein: ASSPRTGNTEAF
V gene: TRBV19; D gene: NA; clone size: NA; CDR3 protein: ASRVEGVAYGYT
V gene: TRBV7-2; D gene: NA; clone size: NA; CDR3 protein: ASSLVGIPIQY
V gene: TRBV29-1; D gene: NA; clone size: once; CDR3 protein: SVFHRAVGTGELF
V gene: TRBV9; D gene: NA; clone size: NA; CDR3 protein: ASSVDAALGTDTQY
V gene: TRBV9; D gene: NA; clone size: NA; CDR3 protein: ASSVNPVFGEQF
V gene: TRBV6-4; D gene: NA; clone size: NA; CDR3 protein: ASSAREDQPQH
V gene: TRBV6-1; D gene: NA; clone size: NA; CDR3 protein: ASSDPMTDGYGYT
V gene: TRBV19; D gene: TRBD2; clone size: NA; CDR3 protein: ASSILAGSDTQY
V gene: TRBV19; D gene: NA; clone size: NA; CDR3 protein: ASSSGGGNRDTQY
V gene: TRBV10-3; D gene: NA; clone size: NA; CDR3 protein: AISGAGLANYGYT
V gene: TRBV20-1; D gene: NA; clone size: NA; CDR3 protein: SANANYEQY
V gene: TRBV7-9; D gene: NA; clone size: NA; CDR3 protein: ASSLDGFGSPLH
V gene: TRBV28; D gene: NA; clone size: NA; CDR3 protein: ASSESVTGELF
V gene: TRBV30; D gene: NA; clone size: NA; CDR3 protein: AWSVAFFGGYT
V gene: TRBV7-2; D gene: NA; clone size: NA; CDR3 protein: ASSYAGEKLF
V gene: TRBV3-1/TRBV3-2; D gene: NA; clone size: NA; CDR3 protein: ASSQIPRDTQY
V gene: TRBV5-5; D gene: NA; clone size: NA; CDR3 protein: ASSLDLLNTEAF
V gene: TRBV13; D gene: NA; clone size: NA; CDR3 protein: ASSLVGGSRNEQY
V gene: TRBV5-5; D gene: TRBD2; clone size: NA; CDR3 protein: ASILGAGDRADTQY
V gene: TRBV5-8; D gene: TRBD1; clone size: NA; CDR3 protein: ASRITGGIEEKLF
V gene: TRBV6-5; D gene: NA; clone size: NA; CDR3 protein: ASSYSGQGPYEQY